This passage covers 22 T cell receptor beta chains from one sample sequenced in a study of blood T cell repertoires in COVID-19 (dated by TCRdb to 2018 to 2020). The library was prepared using the immunoSEQ multiplex PCR assay. What TCRdb holds here is the immuneACCESS table cut down to in-frame rearrangements. Part of the clones is not present; checked against another copy, under half of the missing clones reflect an unresolved V gene, and the others are unexplained. For this sample there are a few hundred thousand clones; about 88% appear just once. Of the sample, approximately 5% is held by the ten largest clones. The sequenced sample was peripheral blood. Every receptor here comes from a middle-aged woman who had recovered from COVID-19.

This clone was seen only a few times. J is TRBJ1-1 and V is TRBV28; TRBD1 is a possible D gene (6 bases). V lost 4 bases and J 4 bases, leaving 13 bases between the germline ends. CDR1 MDHEN and CDR2 SYDVKM come from the germline V gene. This CDR3 contains 14 residues. The DNA for the CDR3 is TGTGCCAGCAGTTCACAGGGTGACGGCACTGAAGCTTTCTTT. This encodes CASSSQGDGTEAFF.

This clone was observed a single time. V and J are TRBV5-6 and TRBJ2-6; 9 nucleotides align to TRBD1. The germline V gene has CDR1 SGHDT and CDR2 YYEEEE. Losses at the gene ends were 3 bases for V and 2 bases for J; bases not matched to a gene: 12. The CDR3 runs 19 residues. CDR3 coding DNA: TGTGCCAGCAGCTACCGGGACAGGGTAACATTCCCTGGGGCCAACGTCCTGACTTTC. Protein sequence: CASSYRDRVTFPGANVLTF.

The chain joins TRBV21-1 to TRBJ2-1; no check of the table's D call, TRBD1, against the DNA was made. TRBV21-1 is annotated as a pseudogene. This CDR3 comprises 20 residues. This CDR3 is CASSFKQGTVHRERYNEQFF. The CDR3 nucleotides are TGTGCCAGCAGCTTTAAACAGGGAACGGTACATCGGGAACGGTACAATGAGCAGTTCTTC.

The CDR3, as DNA: TGTGCCAGCAGGACCTTGACAGGTGGTGACGAAAAACTGTTTTTT. This sequence encodes CASRTLTGGDEKLFF. The V call is TRBV27, the J call TRBJ1-4; D might be TRBD1 (6 bases). V lost 6 bases and J lost 8, with 19 bases in between. This CDR3 has 15 residues. Germline assignment: CDR1 MNHEY and CDR2 SMNVEV (reference sequence). The full variable domain, rest sourced from reference TRBV27 and TRBJ1-4, is EAQVTQNPRYLITVTGKKLTVTCSQNMNHEYMSWYRQDPGLGLRQIYYSMNVEVTDKGDVPEGYKVSRKEKRNFPLILESPSPNQTSLYFCASRTLTGGDEKLFFGSGTQLSVL.

This sequence joins TRBV5-8 and TRBJ2-4; possible D gene TRBD1, 6 bases. The V and J ends lost 0 bases and 8 bases respectively, with 15 bases between them. There are 15 residues in the CDR3. Germline V gives CDR1 SGHTS, CDR2 YDEGEE. The CDR3 loop reads CASSLGQDAGDIQYF. The CDR3 DNA reads as TGTGCCAGCAGCTTGGGACAGGATGCCGGGGACATTCAGTACTTC.

The chain employs TRBV4-3 and TRBJ1-4; D unclear. The CDR3 is made up of 13 amino acids. Trimming took 5 bases from V and 3 from J, leaving 7 bases between them. Germline V lookup: CDR1 LGHNA, CDR2 YSLEER. CDR3: CASSDTANEKLFF. CDR3 coding DNA: TGCGCCAGCAGCGACACGGCTAATGAAAAACTGTTTTTT.

The chain is built from TRBV20-1 and TRBJ1-4; D not resolved. The CDR3 is made up of 11 amino acids. The V gene's germline CDR1 is DFQATT and CDR2 SNEGSKA (reference sequence). Trimming shortened V by 5 bases and J by 7 bases, and 8 bases separated the two germline ends. CDR3 nucleotides: TGCAGTGCTCCTGGCGGTGAAAAACTGTTTTTT. As protein: CSAPGGEKLFF.

The chain joins TRBV14 to TRBJ1-5; no firm D call. The CDR3 has 17 residues. CDR1 and CDR2 (germline): SGHDN, FVKESK. Between the trimmed V and J ends, which lost 0 bases and 0 bases, there was a span of 12 bases. CDR3 coding DNA: TGTGCCAGCAGCCAAGATGCCCTTTGGAGTAGCAATCAGCCCCAGCATTTT. Translated: CASSQDALWSSNQPQHF.

The V call is TRBV7-3, the J call TRBJ2-3; 10 nucleotides line up with TRBD2. The CDR3 consists of 15 residues. Trimming at V came to 2 bases and at J to 2 bases, leaving 1 base not matched to a gene. Looked up from germline, CDR1 is SGHTA and CDR2 is FQGTGA. CDR3 amino acids: CASSLLAGVTDTQYF. The DNA for the CDR3 is TGTGCCAGCAGCTTACTAGCGGGGGTCACAGATACGCAGTATTTT.

This chain links TRBV18 with TRBJ2-7, with 14 bases fitting TRBD2. The CDR3 is 17 residues long. The germline V gene encodes CDR1 KGHSH and CDR2 LQKENI. V was pared by 4 bases and J by 4 bases, with 9 bases of the junction left unmatched. The CDR3 DNA reads as TGTGCCAGCTCACGCTTCGCCGGGACTAGCGGGAGTTACGAGCAGTACGTC. This gives the protein CASSRFAGTSGSYEQYV.

The V and J genes are TRBV5-6 and TRBJ2-1, with TRBD2 as a possible D gene (6 bases). CDR3 length equals 16 residues. Looked up from germline, CDR1 is SGHDT and CDR2 is YYEEEE. V was cut by 0 bases and J by 4 bases, with 14 bases left in between. The CDR3 here is CASSLAVSGRYNEQFF. CDR3 nucleotides: TGTGCCAGCAGCTTGGCCGTTAGCGGCCGTTACAATGAGCAGTTCTTC. Full variable domain (missing parts from reference TRBV5-6 and TRBJ2-1): DAGVTQSPTHLIKTRGQQVTLRCSPKSGHDTVSWYQQALGQGPQFIFQYYEEEERQRGNFPDRFSGHQFPNYSSELNVNALLLGDSALYLCASSLAVSGRYNEQFFGPGTRLTVL.

This chain links TRBV7-2 with TRBJ1-1, with D uncertain. Germline V CDR1 and CDR2: SGHTA, FQGNSA. The CDR3 covers 13 residues. Trimming took 5 bases from V and 8 from J, leaving 15 bases between them. The CDR3 protein is CASSRGYVGEAFF. The CDR3 region has the DNA TGTGCCAGCAGCCGGGGATATGTGGGAGAAGCTTTCTTT.

This clone was counted many times. J is TRBJ2-5 and V is TRBV24-1; 9 nucleotides line up with TRBD1. The CDR3 covers 14 residues. Per germline, CDR1 KGHDR and CDR2 SFDVKD. V shed 3 bases, J shed 4 bases, and the junction held 2 bases outside the gene matches. The CDR3 loop is CATSDAGQGETQYF. The DNA of the CDR3 is TGTGCCACCAGTGATGCGGGACAGGGAGAGACCCAGTACTTC.

This chain uses TRBV30 with TRBJ2-2, with D possibly TRBD1 on 6 matching bases. V was shortened by 3 bases and J by 5 bases, with 16 bases between the two germline ends. The CDR3 has 15 residues. Germline CDR1 and CDR2: GTSNPN and SVGIG (reference sequence). CDR3 sequence reads: CAWRIPGHQTGELFF. The CDR3 nucleotides are TGTGCCTGGAGGATACCGGGACACCAAACCGGGGAGCTGTTTTTT.

The chain links TRBV30 to TRBJ1-1; no firm D call. The V and J ends lost 1 base and 1 base respectively, with 4 bases between them. The CDR3 is 12 residues long. Germline assignment: CDR1 GTSNPN and CDR2 SVGIG (reference sequence). The CDR3 DNA reads as TGTGCCTGGAGTGCAGAGAACACTGAAGCTTTCTTT. It encodes CAWSAENTEAFF.

The chain uses TRBV6-5 and TRBJ1-5; TRBD1 matches at 7 bases. The CDR3 has 16 residues. The V and J ends lost 2 bases and 7 bases, in that order; junction bases with no gene match: 11. CDR1 and CDR2 from the germline V gene are MNHEY and SVGAGI. For the CDR3, the DNA is TGTGCCAGCAGTTACCCCAGACAGGGTGGAGGACAGCCCCAGCATTTT. Translated, it gives CASSYPRQGGGQPQHF.

The rearrangement uses TRBV19 and TRBJ2-7; 13 bases map to TRBD2. J was trimmed by 5 bases and V by 5 bases; bases with no gene match: 6. Germline assignment: CDR1 LNHDA and CDR2 SQIVND (reference sequence). The CDR3 consists of 15 residues. CDR3 sequence (DNA): TGTGCCAGTAGTTCAGAGACTAGCGGGGGGAACGAGCAGTACTTC. Its translation: CASSSETSGGNEQYF.

The chain joins TRBV6-5 to TRBJ2-7, with 11 bases fitting TRBD1. Germline CDR1 reads MNHEY; CDR2 reads SVGAGI. This CDR3 region has 15 residues. The V gene end was trimmed by 4 bases and the J gene end by 9 bases; junction bases not matched to a gene: 11. The chain's CDR3 is CASSSARGDRGLQYF. CDR3 sequence (DNA): TGTGCCAGCAGTTCCGCCCGAGGGGACAGGGGGTTGCAGTACTTC.

The V gene is TRBV7-9, the J gene TRBJ2-7, with TRBD1 identical over 7 bases. With V trimmed by 7 bases and J by 3 bases, 15 bases remained unmatched. Germline V lookup: CDR1 SEHNR, CDR2 FQNEAQ (reference sequence). The CDR3 sequence is 16 residues long. The DNA for the CDR3 is TGTGCCAGCAACACCCACCTGAAGGGGGCAATCTACGAGCAGTACGTC. Amino acid sequence: CASNTHLKGAIYEQYV.

The chain uses TRBV9 and TRBJ1-1, with D possibly TRBD1 on 6 matching bases. Deletions cut 7 bases from V and 4 bases from J, with 11 bases between. CDR1 is SGDLS and CDR2 is YYNGEE in the germline V gene. This CDR3 has 12 residues. DNA for the CDR3: TGTGCCAGCGGCCGGGGGGCCACTGAAGCTTTCTTT. Translated, it gives CASGRGATEAFF.

The chain links TRBV9 to TRBJ2-3, with TRBD2 matching over 9 bases. CDR1 is SGDLS, CDR2 YYNGEE, per germline. The CDR3 sequence is 14 residues long. The junction had 0 bases not matched to a gene; V was cut back by 0 bases and J by 4 bases. In DNA, the CDR3 is TGTGCCAGCAGCGTAGGCGGGAGGGCAGATACGCAGTATTTT. It codes for CASSVGGRADTQYF.

The genes are TRBV5-4 and TRBJ2-3; D remains ambiguous. CDR1 and CDR2 (germline): SGHNT, YYREEE (reference sequence). With 4 bases removed from V and 1 base from J, the gap between germline ends came to 16 bases. The CDR3 runs to 16 residues. The CDR3 reads CASSLILEIRTDTQYF. The CDR3 coding sequence is TGTGCCAGCAGCCTGATACTCGAGATCCGCACAGATACGCAGTATTTT.